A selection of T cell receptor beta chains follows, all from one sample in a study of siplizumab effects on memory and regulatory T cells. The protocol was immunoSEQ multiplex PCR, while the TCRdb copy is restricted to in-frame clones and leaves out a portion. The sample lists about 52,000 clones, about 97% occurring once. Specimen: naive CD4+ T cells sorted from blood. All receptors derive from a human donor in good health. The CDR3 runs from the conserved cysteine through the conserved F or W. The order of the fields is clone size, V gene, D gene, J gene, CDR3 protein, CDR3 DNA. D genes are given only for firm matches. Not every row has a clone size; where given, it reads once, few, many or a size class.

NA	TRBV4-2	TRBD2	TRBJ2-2	CASSRALAGGLGGELFF	TGTGCCAGCAGCCGAGCACTAGCGGGAGGATTGGGCGGGGAGCTGTTTTTT
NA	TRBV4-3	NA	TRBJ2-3	CASSQDWAVPDTQYF	TGCGCCAGCAGCCAAGATTGGGCCGTACCAGATACGCAGTATTTT
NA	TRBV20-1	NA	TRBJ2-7	CSAREGYEQYF	TGCAGTGCTAGAGAGGGCTACGAGCAGTACTTC
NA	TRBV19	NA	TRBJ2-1	CASSISSDAYNEQFF	TGTGCCAGTAGTATAAGTAGCGATGCCTACAATGAGCAGTTCTTC
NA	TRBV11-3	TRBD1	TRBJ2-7	CASSLDGTVGEQYF	TGTGCCAGCAGCTTAGATGGGACAGTGGGGGAGCAGTACTTC
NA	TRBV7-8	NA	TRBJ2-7	CASSLAGFGYEQYF	TGTGCCAGCAGCTTAGCGGGGTTTGGCTACGAGCAGTACTTC
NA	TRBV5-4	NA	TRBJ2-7	CASSSGFSYEQYF	TGTGCCAGCAGCTCTGGGTTCTCCTACGAGCAGTACTTC
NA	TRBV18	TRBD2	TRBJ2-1	CASSPRLAGVDEQFF	TGTGCCAGCTCACCAAGGCTAGCGGGAGTGGATGAGCAGTTCTTC
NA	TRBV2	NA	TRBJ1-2	CASTPVSYGYTF	TGTGCCAGCACCCCTGTCAGTTATGGCTACACCTTC
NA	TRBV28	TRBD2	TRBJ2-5	CASSLAGGPFGETQYF	TGTGCCAGCAGCCTAGCGGGAGGGCCATTCGGAGAGACCCAGTACTTC
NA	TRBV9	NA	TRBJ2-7	CASSADSLSSYEQYF	TGTGCCAGCAGCGCGGACAGTCTAAGCTCCTACGAGCAGTACTTC
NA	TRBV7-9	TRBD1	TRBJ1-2	CASSKWTGGNYGYTF	TGTGCCAGCAGCAAATGGACAGGGGGGAACTATGGCTACACCTTC
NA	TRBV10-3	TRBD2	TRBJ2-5	CAISTGTSGKETQYF	TGTGCCATCAGCACCGGGACTAGCGGGAAAGAGACCCAGTACTTC
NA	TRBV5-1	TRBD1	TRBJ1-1	CASSLGTGFTEAFF	TGCGCCAGCAGCTTGGGGACAGGGTTCACTGAAGCTTTCTTT
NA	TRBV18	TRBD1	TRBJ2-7	CASSPGTGYEQYF	TGTGCCAGCTCACCTGGGACAGGCTACGAGCAGTACTTC
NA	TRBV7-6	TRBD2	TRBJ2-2	CASSLGWTSGRASTGELFF	TGTGCCAGCAGCTTAGGATGGACTAGCGGGAGGGCCTCAACCGGGGAGCTGTTTTTT
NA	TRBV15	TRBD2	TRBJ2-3	CATSRKLAGGYPSTDTQYF	TGTGCCACCAGCAGAAAGCTAGCGGGAGGCTACCCTAGCACAGATACGCAGTATTTT
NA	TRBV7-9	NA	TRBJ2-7	CASSSPRIGERPYEQYF	TGTGCCAGCAGCTCCCCCAGAATAGGTGAACGGCCCTACGAGCAGTACTTC
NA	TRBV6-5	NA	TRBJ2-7	CASRGLAEQYF	TGTGCCAGCCGGGGGCTGGCCGAGCAGTACTTC
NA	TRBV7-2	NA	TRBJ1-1	CASTRLGNTEAFF	TGTGCCAGCACCAGATTAGGGAACACTGAAGCTTTCTTT
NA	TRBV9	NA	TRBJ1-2	CASSVGPDNGYTF	TGTGCCAGCAGCGTAGGGCCTGATAATGGCTACACCTTC
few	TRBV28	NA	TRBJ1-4	CASLSSRGGTNEKLFF	TGTGCCAGCCTATCCTCTCGGGGGGGAACTAATGAAAAACTGTTTTTT
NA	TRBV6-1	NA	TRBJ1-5	CASSRDRGNQPQHF	TGTGCCAGCTCCCGAGACAGAGGGAATCAGCCCCAGCATTTT
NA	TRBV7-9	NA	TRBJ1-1	CASSQDMNTEAFF	TGTGCCAGCAGCCAGGACATGAACACTGAAGCTTTCTTT
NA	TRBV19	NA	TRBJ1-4	CASSIDRAGKLFF	TGTGCCAGTAGTATAGATAGGGCGGGAAAACTGTTTTTT
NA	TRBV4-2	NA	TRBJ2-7	CASSQVGGSNYEQYF	TGTGCCAGCAGCCAAGTCGGGGGTTCCAACTACGAGCAGTACTTC
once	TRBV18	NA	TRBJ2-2	CASSGGSEVGTGELFF	TGTGCCAGCTCAGGCGGTTCAGAGGTGGGCACCGGGGAGCTGTTTTTT
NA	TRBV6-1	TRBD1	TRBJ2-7	CAGQGAGGYEQYF	TGTGCCGGACAGGGGGCGGGAGGATACGAGCAGTACTTC
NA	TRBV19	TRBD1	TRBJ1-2	CASSMGNRGRVGYTF	TGTGCCAGTAGTATGGGAAACAGGGGAAGGGTTGGCTACACCTTC
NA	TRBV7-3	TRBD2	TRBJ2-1	CASSSTHRLAGGPYNEQFF	TGTGCCAGCAGCTCTACTCACCGACTAGCGGGAGGACCCTACAATGAGCAGTTCTTC
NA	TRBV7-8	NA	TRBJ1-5	CASSLRGVAGLSYSNQPQHF	TGTGCCAGCAGCTTAAGGGGCGTGGCAGGGCTGTCTTATAGCAATCAGCCCCAGCATTTT
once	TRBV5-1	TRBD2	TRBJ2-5	CASSLIRGTSGKETQYF	TGCGCCAGCAGCTTGATACGAGGGACTAGCGGAAAAGAGACCCAGTACTTC
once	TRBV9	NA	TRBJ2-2	CASSVDTNTGELFF	TGTGCCAGCTCTGTAGATACGAACACCGGGGAGCTGTTTTTT
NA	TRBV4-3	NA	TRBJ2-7	CASSQDVGFDEQYF	TGCGCCAGCAGCCAAGATGTGGGTTTCGACGAGCAGTACTTC
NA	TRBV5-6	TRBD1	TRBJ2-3	CASSPGTGGADTQYF	TGTGCCAGCAGCCCCGGGACAGGGGGCGCGGATACGCAGTATTTT
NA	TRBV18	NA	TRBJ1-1	CASSPPENTEAFF	TGTGCCAGCTCACCACCGGAAAACACTGAAGCTTTCTTT
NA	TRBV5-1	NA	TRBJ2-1	CASSPPRGTLGGNEQFF	TGCGCCAGCAGTCCCCCCCGCGGGACACTCGGAGGGAATGAGCAGTTCTTC
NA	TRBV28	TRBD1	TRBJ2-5	CASRGQGGLQETQYF	TGTGCCAGCAGAGGACAGGGGGGCCTTCAAGAGACCCAGTACTTC
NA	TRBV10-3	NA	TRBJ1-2	CAISDGTIGYTF	TGTGCCATCAGCGATGGGACAATTGGCTACACCTTC
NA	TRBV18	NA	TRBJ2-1	CASSTDSYIFNEQFF	TGTGCCAGCTCCACGGACAGCTATATTTTCAATGAGCAGTTCTTC
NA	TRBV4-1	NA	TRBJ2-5	CASSQAATGRETQYF	TGCGCCAGCAGCCAAGCGGCCACGGGTAGGGAGACCCAGTACTTC
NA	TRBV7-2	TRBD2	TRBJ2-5	CASSLYLGRVGQETQYF	TGTGCCAGCAGCTTATACTTGGGGAGGGTGGGCCAAGAGACCCAGTACTTC
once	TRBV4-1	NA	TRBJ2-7	CASSQVRLAYAGRQYF	TGCGCCAGCAGCCAAGTTAGGCTAGCTTACGCCGGGAGGCAGTACTTC
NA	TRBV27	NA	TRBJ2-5	CASALRGQETQYF	TGTGCCAGCGCCTTAAGGGGCCAAGAGACCCAGTACTTC
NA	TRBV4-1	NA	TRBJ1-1	CASSQDRTETNTEAFF	TGCGCCAGCAGCCAAGATCGGACAGAGACGAACACTGAAGCTTTCTTT
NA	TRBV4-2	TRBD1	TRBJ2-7	CASSQPGQGTYEQYF	TGTGCCAGCAGCCAGCCGGGACAGGGGACCTACGAGCAGTACTTC
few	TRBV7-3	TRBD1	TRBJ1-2	CASSSKGQVYGYTF	TGTGCCAGCAGCTCAAAGGGACAGGTCTATGGCTACACCTTC
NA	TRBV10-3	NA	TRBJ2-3	CAISESGPQDTQYF	TGTGCCATCAGTGAGTCTGGACCACAAGATACGCAGTATTTT
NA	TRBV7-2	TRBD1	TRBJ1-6	CASSRTGTGDNSPLHF	TGTGCCAGCAGCCGCACCGGGACAGGGGATAATTCACCCCTCCACTTT
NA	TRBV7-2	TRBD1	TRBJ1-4	CASASGQPNEKLFF	TGTGCCAGCGCTTCGGGACAGCCTAATGAAAAACTGTTTTTT
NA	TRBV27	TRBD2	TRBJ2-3	CASSLGPTGLAGVKDTQYF	TGTGCCAGCAGTTTAGGGCCCACGGGACTAGCGGGAGTAAAAGATACGCAGTATTTT
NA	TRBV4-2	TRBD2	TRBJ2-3	CASSQPLGLAGSSTDTQYF	TGTGCCAGCAGCCAACCCCTCGGACTAGCGGGATCTAGCACAGATACGCAGTATTTT
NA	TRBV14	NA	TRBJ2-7	CASSQEYTPSLGHEQYF	TGTGCCAGCAGCCAAGAGTACACGCCCTCCCTCGGGCACGAGCAGTACTTC
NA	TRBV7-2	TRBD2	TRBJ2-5	CASSLGRGLGMGTQYF	TGTGCCAGCAGCTTAGGGCGGGGGTTAGGGATGGGGACCCAGTACTTC
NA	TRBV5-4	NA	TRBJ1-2	CASSLAGSDGYTF	TGTGCCAGCAGCTTGGCTGGGTCGGATGGCTACACCTTC